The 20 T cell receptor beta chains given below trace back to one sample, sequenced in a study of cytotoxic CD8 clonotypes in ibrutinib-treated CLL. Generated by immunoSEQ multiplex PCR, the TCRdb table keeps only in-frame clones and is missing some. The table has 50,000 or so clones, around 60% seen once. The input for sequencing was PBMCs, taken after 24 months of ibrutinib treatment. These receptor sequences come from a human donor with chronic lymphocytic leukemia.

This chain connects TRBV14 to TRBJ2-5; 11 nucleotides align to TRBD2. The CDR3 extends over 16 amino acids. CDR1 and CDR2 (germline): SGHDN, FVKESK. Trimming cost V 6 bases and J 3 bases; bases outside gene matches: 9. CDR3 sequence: CASSPPSGGPEETQYF. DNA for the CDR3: TGTGCCAGCAGTCCTCCTAGCGGGGGGCCAGAAGAGACCCAGTACTTC.

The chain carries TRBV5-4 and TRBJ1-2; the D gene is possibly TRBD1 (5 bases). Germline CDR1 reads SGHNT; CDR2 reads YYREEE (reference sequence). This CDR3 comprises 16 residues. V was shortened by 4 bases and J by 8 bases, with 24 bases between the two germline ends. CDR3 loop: CASSAIGTTVYGGYTF. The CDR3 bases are TGTGCCAGCAGCGCGATTGGGACGACCGTATATGGGGGCTACACCTTC.

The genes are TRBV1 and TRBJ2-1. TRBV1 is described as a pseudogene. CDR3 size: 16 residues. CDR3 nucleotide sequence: TGCACCAGCAGCCATGAGGGACAGCGGGGATTCAATGAGCAGTTCTTC. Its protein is CTSSHEGQRGFNEQFF.

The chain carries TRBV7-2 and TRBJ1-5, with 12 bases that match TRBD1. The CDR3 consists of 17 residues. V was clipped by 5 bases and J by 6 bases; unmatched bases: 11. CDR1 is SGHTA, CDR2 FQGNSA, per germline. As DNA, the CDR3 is TGTGCCAGCAGCCTCCGGGACAGGGGGCGGGTAAGTCAGCCCCAGCATTTT. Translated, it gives CASSLRDRGRVSQPQHF.

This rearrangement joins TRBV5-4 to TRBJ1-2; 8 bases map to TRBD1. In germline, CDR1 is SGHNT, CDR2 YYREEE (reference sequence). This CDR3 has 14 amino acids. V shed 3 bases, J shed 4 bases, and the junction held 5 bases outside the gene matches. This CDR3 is CASSYDRGVYGYTF. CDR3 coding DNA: TGTGCCAGCAGCTACGACAGGGGAGTCTATGGCTACACCTTC.

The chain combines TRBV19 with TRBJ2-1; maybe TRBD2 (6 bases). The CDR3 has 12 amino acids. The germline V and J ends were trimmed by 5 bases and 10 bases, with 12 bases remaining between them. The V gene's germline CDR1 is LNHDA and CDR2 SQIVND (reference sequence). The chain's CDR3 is CASSPRGGEQFF. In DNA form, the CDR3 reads TGTGCCAGTAGTCCTCGAGGAGGGGAGCAGTTCTTC.

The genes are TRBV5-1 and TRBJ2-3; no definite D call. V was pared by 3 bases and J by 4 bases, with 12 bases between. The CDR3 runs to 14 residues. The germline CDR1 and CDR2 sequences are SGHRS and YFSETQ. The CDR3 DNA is TGCGCCAGCAGCTCGGATAGTGGCGCAGATACGCAGTATTTT. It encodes CASSSDSGADTQYF. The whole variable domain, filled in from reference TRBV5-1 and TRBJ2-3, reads KAGVTQTPRYLIKTRGQQVTLSCSPISGHRSVSWYQQTPGQGLQFLFEYFSETQRNKGNFPGRFSGRQFSNSRSEMNVSTLELGDSALYLCASSSDSGADTQYFGPGTRLTVL.

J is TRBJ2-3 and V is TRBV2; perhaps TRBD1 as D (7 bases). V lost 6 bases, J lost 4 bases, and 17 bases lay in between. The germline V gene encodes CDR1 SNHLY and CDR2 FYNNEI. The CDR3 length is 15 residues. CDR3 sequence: CASRGGGGRSDTQYF. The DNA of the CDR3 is TGTGCCAGCAGGGGCGGAGGGGGCAGGTCAGATACGCAGTATTTT.

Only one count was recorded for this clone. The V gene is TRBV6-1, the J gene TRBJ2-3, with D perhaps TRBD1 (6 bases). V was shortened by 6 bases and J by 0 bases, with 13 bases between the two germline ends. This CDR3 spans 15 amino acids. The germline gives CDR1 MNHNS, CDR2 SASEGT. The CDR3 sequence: CASSPDSLSTDTQYF. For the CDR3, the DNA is TGTGCCAGCAGCCCGGACAGCCTCAGCACAGATACGCAGTATTTT.

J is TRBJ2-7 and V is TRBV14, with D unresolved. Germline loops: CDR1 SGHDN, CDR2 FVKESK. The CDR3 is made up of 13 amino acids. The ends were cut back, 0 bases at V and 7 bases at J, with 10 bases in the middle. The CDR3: CASSQDPRQEQYF. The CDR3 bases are TGTGCCAGCAGCCAAGATCCTCGCCAGGAGCAGTACTTC.

This CDR3 is CASSIYSEAFF. As DNA, the CDR3 is TGTGCCAGTAGTATCTACAGTGAAGCTTTCTTT. J is TRBJ1-1 and V is TRBV19; no clear D. CDR3 length: 11 residues. The germline V gene encodes CDR1 LNHDA and CDR2 SQIVND (reference sequence). V dropped 3 bases and J dropped 7 bases, with 6 bases sitting between them. Using reference TRBV19 and TRBJ1-1 for the parts outside the CDR3, the full variable domain is DGGITQSPKYLFRKEGQNVTLSCEQNLNHDAMYWYRQDPGQGLRLIYYSQIVNDFQKGDIAEGYSVSREKKESFPLTVTSAQKNPTAFYLCASSIYSEAFFGQGTRLTVV.

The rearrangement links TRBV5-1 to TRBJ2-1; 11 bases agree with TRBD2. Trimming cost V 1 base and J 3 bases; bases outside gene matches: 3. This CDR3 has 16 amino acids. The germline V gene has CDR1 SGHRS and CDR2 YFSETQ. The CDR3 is CASSLLAGGGYNEQFF. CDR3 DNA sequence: TGCGCCAGCAGCTTGCTAGCGGGGGGAGGCTACAATGAGCAGTTCTTC.

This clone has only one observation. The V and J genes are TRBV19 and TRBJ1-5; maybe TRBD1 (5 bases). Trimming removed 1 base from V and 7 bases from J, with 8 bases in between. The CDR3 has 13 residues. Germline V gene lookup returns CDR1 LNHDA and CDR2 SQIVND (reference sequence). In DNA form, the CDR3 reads TGTGCCAGTAGTATAGGGGGGGGACAGCCCCAGCATTTT. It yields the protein CASSIGGGQPQHF.

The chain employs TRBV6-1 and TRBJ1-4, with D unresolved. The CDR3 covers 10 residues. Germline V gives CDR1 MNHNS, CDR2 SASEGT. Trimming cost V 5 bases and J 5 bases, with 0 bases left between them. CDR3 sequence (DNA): TGTGCCAGCAGTAATGAAAAACTGTTTTTT. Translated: CASSNEKLFF.

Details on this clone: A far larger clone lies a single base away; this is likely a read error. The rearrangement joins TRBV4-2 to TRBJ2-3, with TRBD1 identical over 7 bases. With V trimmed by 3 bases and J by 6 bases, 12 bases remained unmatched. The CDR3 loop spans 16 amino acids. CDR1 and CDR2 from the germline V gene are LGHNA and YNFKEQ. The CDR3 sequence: CASSHLGQAGEDTQYF. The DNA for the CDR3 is TGTGCCAGCAGCCACCTTGGACAGGCCGGGGAGGATACGCAGTATTTT.

CDR3 sequence reads: CASSMRAGQLAKNIQYF. CDR3 nucleotides: TGTGCCAGTAGTATGAGGGCTGGACAGCTAGCCAAAAACATTCAGTACTTC. The chain recombines TRBV19 with TRBJ2-4, with a possible D match to TRBD1 (6 bases). The CDR3 length is 17 residues. Germline V gene lookup returns CDR1 LNHDA and CDR2 SQIVND (reference sequence). V was trimmed by 3 bases and J by 0 bases, leaving 15 bases between them.

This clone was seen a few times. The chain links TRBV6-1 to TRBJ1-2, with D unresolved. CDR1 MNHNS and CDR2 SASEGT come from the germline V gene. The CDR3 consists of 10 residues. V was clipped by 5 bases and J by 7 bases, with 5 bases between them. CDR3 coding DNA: TGTGCCAGCAGTTATGTTGGCTACACCTTC. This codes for CASSYVGYTF.

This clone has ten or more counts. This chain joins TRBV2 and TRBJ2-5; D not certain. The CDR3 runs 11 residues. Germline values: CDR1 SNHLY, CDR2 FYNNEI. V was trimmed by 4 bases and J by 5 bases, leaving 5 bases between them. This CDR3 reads CASSVGETQYF. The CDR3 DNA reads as TGTGCCAGCAGTGTGGGCGAGACCCAGTACTTC.

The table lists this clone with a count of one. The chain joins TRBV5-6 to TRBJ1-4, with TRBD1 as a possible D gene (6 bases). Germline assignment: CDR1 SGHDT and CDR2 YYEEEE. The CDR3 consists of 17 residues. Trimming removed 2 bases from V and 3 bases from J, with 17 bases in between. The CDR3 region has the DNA TGTGCCAGCAGCTTATCGTGGAGACAGGCCTCTAATGAAAAACTGTTTTTT. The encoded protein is CASSLSWRQASNEKLFF.

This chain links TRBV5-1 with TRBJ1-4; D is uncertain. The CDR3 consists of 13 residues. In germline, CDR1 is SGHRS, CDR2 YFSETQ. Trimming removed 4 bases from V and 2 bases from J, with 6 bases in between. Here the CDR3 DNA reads TGCGCCAGCAGCAGGGTGACTAATGAAAAACTGTTTTTT. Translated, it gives CASSRVTNEKLFF. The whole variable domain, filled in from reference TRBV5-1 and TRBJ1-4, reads KAGVTQTPRYLIKTRGQQVTLSCSPISGHRSVSWYQQTPGQGLQFLFEYFSETQRNKGNFPGRFSGRQFSNSRSEMNVSTLELGDSALYLCASSRVTNEKLFFGSGTQLSVL.